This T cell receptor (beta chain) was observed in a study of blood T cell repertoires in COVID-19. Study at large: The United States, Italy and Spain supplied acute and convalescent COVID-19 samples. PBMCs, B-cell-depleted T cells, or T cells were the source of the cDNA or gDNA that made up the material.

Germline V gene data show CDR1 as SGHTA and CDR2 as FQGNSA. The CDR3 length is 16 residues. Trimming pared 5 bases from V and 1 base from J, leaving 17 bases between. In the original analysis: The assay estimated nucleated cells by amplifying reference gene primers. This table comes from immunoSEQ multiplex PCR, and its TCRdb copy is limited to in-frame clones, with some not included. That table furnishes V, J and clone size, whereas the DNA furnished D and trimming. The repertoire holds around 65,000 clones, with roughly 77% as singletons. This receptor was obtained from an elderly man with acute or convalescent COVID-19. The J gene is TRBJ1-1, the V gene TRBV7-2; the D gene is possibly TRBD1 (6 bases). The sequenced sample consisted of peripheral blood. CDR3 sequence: CASSPTGSLGNTEAFF. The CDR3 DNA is TGTGCCAGCAGCCCGACAGGTTCCCTAGGGAACACTGAAGCTTTCTTT.